This T cell receptor beta chain was identified during a study of cytomegalovirus exposure and HLA in healthy donors. Findings and caveats of the study: In a later analysis, a missense DCLRE1C variant was linked to TCR beta V- and J-gene trimming. Later work showed greater clonal expansion in HLA-associated TCR beta chains than in equally common others. According to the study, 160 or so TCR beta chains were cytomegalovirus-associated.

This CDR3 spans 14 amino acids. Germline values: CDR1 MNHEY, CDR2 SVGAGI. V lost 6 bases and J lost 2, with 13 bases in between. As to this clone: Its specificity is not known.

The PCR made use of 60 Vbeta and 13 Jbeta primers. Produced via immunoSEQ multiplex PCR; TCRdb's table is partial and in-frame only. The table lists fewer than 250,000 clones, about three quarters of them singletons, with 1.5% to 2% in the top ten. The specimen sequenced was PBMCs. The chain joins TRBV6-5 to TRBJ1-1; D possibly corresponds to TRBD1 (6 bases). The clonotype originates from a man between 18 and 29 years old in good health and CMV-seronegative. CDR3 bases: TGTGCCAGCAGAAAACAGGGTGGCAACACTGAAGCTTTCTTT. Amino acid sequence: CASRKQGGNTEAFF.